These 25 T cell receptor beta chains share one sample of origin, sequenced in a study of cytomegalovirus exposure and HLA in healthy donors. PCR involved 60 Vbeta and 13 Jbeta primers. This table comes from immunoSEQ multiplex PCR, and its TCRdb copy is limited to in-frame clones, with some not included. The sample holds 150,000 to 200,000 clones; roughly 87% are singletons and the top ten take roughly 0.23%. The sample consisted of PBMCs. The receptors were sampled from a girl less than two years old in good health and CMV-seronegative.

This clone has only one observation. J is TRBJ2-3 and V is TRBV10-1, with 14 nucleotides matching TRBD2. The V gene's germline CDR1 is WNHNN and CDR2 SYGVQD (reference sequence). The CDR3 has 20 residues. J gave up 4 bases and V 2 bases, and 14 bases lay outside the gene matches. The CDR3 is CASSEGPGLGTSGSPDTQYF. As DNA, the CDR3 is TGCGCCAGCAGTGAGGGTCCGGGGCTCGGGACTAGCGGGAGCCCAGATACGCAGTATTTT.

The chain uses TRBV6-5 and TRBJ2-7; the match to TRBD1 covers 9 bases. After removal of 6 bases from V and 6 bases from J, the junction contained 9 bases not matched to a gene. The CDR3 is 14 residues long. The germline V gene has CDR1 MNHEY and CDR2 SVGAGI. CDR3 region: CASSEGDRVTEQYF. CDR3 bases: TGTGCCAGCAGCGAAGGGGACAGGGTCACCGAGCAGTACTTC.

V gene TRBV7-2 combines with J gene TRBJ2-2; 12 bases line up with TRBD2. The V segment lost 2 bases and the J segment 5 bases; nucleotides outside the gene matches: 3. The CDR3 runs to 16 residues. The V gene's germline CDR1 is SGHTA and CDR2 FQGNSA. DNA of the CDR3: TGTGCCAGCAGCTTACCCGGGACTAGCGGGACCGGGGAGCTGTTTTTT. Residues: CASSLPGTSGTGELFF.

The chain recombines TRBV7-2 with TRBJ2-5, with D possibly being TRBD1 (5 bases). V lost 2 bases and J lost 5, with 12 bases in between. Germline V lookup: CDR1 SGHTA, CDR2 FQGNSA. The CDR3 length is 14 residues. The CDR3 loop is CASSLYQGGETQYF. CDR3 coding DNA: TGTGCCAGCAGCTTATACCAGGGCGGTGAGACCCAGTACTTC. Full variable domain (missing parts from reference TRBV7-2 and TRBJ2-5): GAGVSQSPSNKVTEKGKDVELRCDPISGHTALYWYRQSLGQGLEFLIYFQGNSAPDKSGLPSDRFSAERTGGSVSTLTIQRTQQEDSAVYLCASSLYQGGETQYFGPGTRLLVL.

CDR3 bases: TGTGCCAGCAGTGAGTTATCAGCGAAGACCTACGAGCAGTACTTC. This codes for CASSELSAKTYEQYF. The gene calls are TRBV2 and TRBJ2-7; D gene uncertain. V lost 3 bases, J lost 2 bases, and 14 bases lay in between. The CDR3 runs 15 residues. The germline V gene encodes CDR1 SNHLY and CDR2 FYNNEI.

The chain carries TRBV27 and TRBJ2-3; D gene uncertain. Trimming stripped 4 bases from V and 3 bases from J, with 14 bases between. Germline V lookup: CDR1 MNHEY, CDR2 SMNVEV (reference sequence). The CDR3 totals 15 residues. In DNA, the CDR3 is TGTGCCAGCAGTTGGTTCTCATTCCGGACAGATACGCAGTATTTT. Its protein is CASSWFSFRTDTQYF.

The chain has TRBV5-1 and TRBJ1-1, with TRBD1 identical over 8 bases. After removal of 6 bases from V and 5 bases from J, the junction contained 9 bases not matched to a gene. CDR1 is SGHRS, CDR2 YFSETQ, per germline. This CDR3 is 14 amino acids long. The CDR3 DNA is TGCGCCAGCACCGCAGGGGGCCCGGGGACTGAAGCTTTCTTT. This gives the protein CASTAGGPGTEAFF.

This clone was seen once. The J gene is TRBJ1-2, the V gene TRBV19; no definite D call. V dropped 4 bases and J dropped 5 bases, with 11 bases sitting between them. Per germline, CDR1 LNHDA and CDR2 SQIVND (reference sequence). The CDR3 runs 13 residues. CDR3: CASSSQREYGYTF. The CDR3 DNA is TGTGCCAGTAGTAGCCAACGGGAGTATGGCTACACCTTC.

This sequence joins TRBV9 and TRBJ1-1; D is uncertain. The CDR3 consists of 15 residues. Germline CDR1 is SGDLS and CDR2 is YYNGEE. Trimming took off 3 bases at V and 5 bases at J, with 17 bases between the two ends. CDR3: CASSATLGRETEAFF. The DNA of the CDR3 is TGTGCCAGCAGCGCCACCTTGGGGAGAGAGACTGAAGCTTTCTTT.

The V gene is TRBV2, the J gene TRBJ2-5, with 8 bases lining up with TRBD1. V trimming: 6 bases; J trimming: 1 base; junction bases outside the gene matches: 7. In germline, CDR1 is SNHLY, CDR2 FYNNEI. This CDR3 has 15 residues. The CDR3 DNA sequence: TGTGCCAGCAGGCCGGGACAGGTAGCCCAAGAGACCCAGTACTTC. Protein product: CASRPGQVAQETQYF.

This clone was recorded only once. The chain combines TRBV5-1 with TRBJ2-7, with TRBD2 identical over 12 bases. This CDR3 spans 13 amino acids. J lost 12 bases, V lost 5 bases, and 9 bases had no gene match. The germline V gene has CDR1 SGHRS and CDR2 YFSETQ. The CDR3 reads CASRLGLAGSRYF. CDR3 DNA sequence: TGCGCCAGCAGACTTGGACTAGCGGGATCACGGTACTTC.

In DNA, the CDR3 is TGTGCCAGCAGTGAAGCGGCAGGGGGCACTGAAGCTTTCTTT. This gives the protein CASSEAAGGTEAFF. The chain couples TRBV2 to TRBJ1-1; 7 bases are shared with TRBD1. The CDR3 loop spans 14 amino acids. V trimming: 0 bases; J trimming: 4 bases; junction bases outside the gene matches: 2. Germline CDR1 reads SNHLY; CDR2 reads FYNNEI.

The J gene is TRBJ2-1, the V gene TRBV7-9, with D maybe TRBD1 (6 bases). The CDR3 extends over 15 amino acids. Trimming pared 6 bases from V and 0 bases from J, leaving 12 bases between. The germline V gene has CDR1 SEHNR and CDR2 FQNEAQ (reference sequence). The CDR3 here is CASRRDTYSYNEQFF. For the CDR3, the DNA is TGTGCCAGCAGGAGGGACACCTACTCCTACAATGAGCAGTTCTTC. The variable domain in full, with the rest retrieved from reference TRBV7-9 and TRBJ2-1, is DTGVSQNPRHKITKRGQNVTFRCDPISEHNRLYWYRQTLGQGPEFLTYFQNEAQLEKSRLLSDRFSAERPKGSFSTLEIQRTEQGDSAMYLCASRRDTYSYNEQFFGPGTRLTVL.

The CDR3 protein is CASRRTSGSSDTQYF. As DNA, the CDR3 is TGTGCCAGCAGGAGGACTAGCGGGAGTTCGGATACGCAGTATTTT. The rearrangement joins TRBV2 to TRBJ2-3, with 13 bases matching TRBD2. From germline, CDR1 is SNHLY and CDR2 FYNNEI. The CDR3 spans 15 residues. Trimming at V came to 6 bases and at J to 6 bases, leaving 6 bases not matched to a gene.

This clone showed up just once. J is TRBJ2-5 and V is TRBV4-2; D remains ambiguous. Trimming pared 1 base from V and 0 bases from J, leaving 6 bases between. This CDR3 is 14 amino acids long. CDR1 LGHNA and CDR2 YNFKEQ come from the germline V gene. In DNA, the CDR3 is TGTGCCAGCAGCCAAGTCCCCTACCAAGAGACCCAGTACTTC. Protein: CASSQVPYQETQYF.

The chain couples TRBV15 to TRBJ1-1, with a tentative D call TRBD1 (6 bases). This CDR3 region has 13 residues. Trimming pared 0 bases from V and 10 bases from J, leaving 12 bases between. Germline loops: CDR1 LNHNV, CDR2 YYDKDF (reference sequence). The DNA of the CDR3 is TGTGCCACCAGCAGAGATCTGGGGGCCGGAGCTTTCTTT. Its translation is CATSRDLGAGAFF. Combining the CDR3 with reference TRBV15 and TRBJ1-1 gives the whole variable domain DAMVIQNPRYQVTQFGKPVTLSCSQTLNHNVMYWYQQKSSQAPKLLFHYYDKDFNNEADTPDNFQSRRPNTSFCFLDIRSPGLGDTAMYLCATSRDLGAGAFFGQGTRLTVV.

The CDR3 here is CASSLDRGTGFNYGYTF. CDR3 nucleotide sequence: TGCGCCAGCAGCTTGGATCGTGGGACAGGGTTTAACTATGGCTACACCTTC. J is TRBJ1-2 and V is TRBV5-1; 9 bases fit TRBD1. The CDR3 contains 17 residues. J was trimmed by 1 base and V by 0 bases; bases with no gene match: 7. Germline V gene sequence: CDR1 SGHRS, CDR2 YFSETQ.

The gene calls are TRBV5-1 and TRBJ2-7; 7 bases are shared with TRBD2. In germline, CDR1 is SGHRS, CDR2 YFSETQ. The CDR3 runs to 14 residues. V gave up 9 bases and J gave up 3 bases; unmatched junction bases: 12. DNA of the CDR3: TGCGCCACCCGCCTAGGGACGGGAGGCTACGAGCAGTACTTC. Translated, it gives CATRLGTGGYEQYF.

Of note for this clone: Other DNA sequences in this specimen translate into the identical CDR3. The CDR3: CASSVASARVRGNEQFF. CDR3 sequence (DNA): TGTGCCAGCAGCGTCGCGAGCGCTCGAGTCAGGGGAAATGAGCAGTTCTTC. The chain recombines TRBV9 with TRBJ2-1, with a weak D call TRBD1 (6 bases). The germline CDR1 and CDR2 sequences are SGDLS and YYNGEE. This CDR3 is built from 17 residues. Trimming shortened V by 2 bases and J by 7 bases, and 22 bases separated the two germline ends.

This clone was recorded only once. The V gene is TRBV27, the J gene TRBJ1-5; D is unclear. Trimming stripped 3 bases from V and 0 bases from J, with 3 bases between. The CDR3 extends over 13 amino acids. Germline-derived CDR1 and CDR2 are MNHEY and SMNVEV (reference sequence). DNA of the CDR3: TGTGCCAGCAGTTTCTCTAGCAATCAGCCCCAGCATTTT. This gives the protein CASSFSSNQPQHF.

In its sample, this clone was seen once. DNA of the CDR3: TGTGCCAGCAGACGCGGGACTAGCGGGATGACCTACAATGAGCAGTTCTTC. Its translation is CASRRGTSGMTYNEQFF. The rearrangement joins TRBV11-1 to TRBJ2-1, with 13 bases that match TRBD2. Trimming cost V 6 bases and J 2 bases; bases outside gene matches: 7. Germline assignment: CDR1 SGHAT and CDR2 FQDESV (reference sequence). This CDR3 is 17 amino acids long.

As regards this clone: The same CDR3 also results from other DNA sequences found in this sample. J is TRBJ2-1 and V is TRBV2, with TRBD2 as a possible D gene (6 bases). This CDR3 spans 14 amino acids. V was trimmed by 8 bases and J by 4 bases, leaving 15 bases between them. The V gene's germline CDR1 is SNHLY and CDR2 FYNNEI. CDR3 DNA sequence: TGTGCCAGCCGGGGACTGGCGACTTACAATGAGCAGTTCTTC. This gives the protein CASRGLATYNEQFF.

This rearrangement joins TRBV5-1 to TRBJ2-1; 13 nucleotides align to TRBD2. After removal of 4 bases from V and 4 bases from J, the junction contained 11 bases not matched to a gene. The CDR3 loop spans 18 amino acids. The germline CDR1 and CDR2 sequences are SGHRS and YFSETQ. CDR3 amino acids: CASSLDSRLAGGYNEQFF. In nucleotides, the CDR3 is TGCGCCAGCAGCCTCGATTCTAGACTAGCGGGGGGATACAATGAGCAGTTCTTC.

The rearrangement links TRBV4-2 to TRBJ2-5, with D possibly being TRBD2 (6 bases). Trimming cost V 0 bases and J 5 bases, with 7 bases left between them. This CDR3 comprises 13 residues. CDR1 and CDR2 from the germline V gene are LGHNA and YNFKEQ. For the CDR3, the DNA is TGTGCCAGCAGCCAAGATCGGGAGGAGACCCAGTACTTC. Translated: CASSQDREETQYF.

The V and J genes are TRBV15 and TRBJ2-2; tentative D call: TRBD2 (5 bases). This CDR3 contains 14 residues. V was cut by 1 base and J by 7 bases, with 10 bases left in between. Germline V gives CDR1 LNHNV, CDR2 YYDKDF (reference sequence). The CDR3 spells CATSRGGRYGELFF. CDR3 sequence (DNA): TGTGCCACCAGCAGAGGAGGGAGATACGGGGAGCTGTTTTTT.